The text below deals with one TCR beta chain. Sequenced by immunoSEQ multiplex PCR; TCRdb stores in-frame clones only, minus some. Of approximately 85,000 clones in the sample, approximately 90% are singletons; the top ten hold more than 0.25%. This entry is derived from a study of technical replicates of blood from several donors. Germline V gene lookup returns CDR1 SEHNR and CDR2 FQNEAQ (reference sequence). The CDR3 covers 15 residues. Trimming stripped 5 bases from V and 1 base from J, with 14 bases between. This receptor was identified in a human donor in good health. Sample: T cells isolated from PBMCs. The chain links TRBV7-9 to TRBJ1-1; D remains ambiguous. This chain's CDR3 is CASSPGSASNTEAFF. The CDR3 region has the DNA TGTGCCAGCAGCCCTGGGAGTGCCTCGAACACTGAAGCTTTCTTT.